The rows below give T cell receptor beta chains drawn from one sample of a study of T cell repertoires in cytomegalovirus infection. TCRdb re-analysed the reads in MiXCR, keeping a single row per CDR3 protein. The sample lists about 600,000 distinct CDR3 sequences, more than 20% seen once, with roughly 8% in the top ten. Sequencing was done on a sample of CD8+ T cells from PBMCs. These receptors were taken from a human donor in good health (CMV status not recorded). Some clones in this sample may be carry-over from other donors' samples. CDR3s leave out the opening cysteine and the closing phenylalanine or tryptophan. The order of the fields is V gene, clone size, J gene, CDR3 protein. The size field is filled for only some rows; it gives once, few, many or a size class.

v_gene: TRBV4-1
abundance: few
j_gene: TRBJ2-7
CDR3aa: ASSQERAYEQY

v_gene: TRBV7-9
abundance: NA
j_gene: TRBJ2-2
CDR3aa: ASSLAFSGATGELF

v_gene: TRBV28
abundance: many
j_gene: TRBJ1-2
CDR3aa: ASSLRSQGIRHYGYT

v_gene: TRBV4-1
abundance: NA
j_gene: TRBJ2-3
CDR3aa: ASSQVGKGTDTQY

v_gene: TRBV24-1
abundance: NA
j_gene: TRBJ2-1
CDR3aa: ATSDMRVPYNEQF

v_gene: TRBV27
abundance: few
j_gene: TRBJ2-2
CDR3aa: ASSGGFTGELF

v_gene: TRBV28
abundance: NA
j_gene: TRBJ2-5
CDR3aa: ASSSWGQNDQETQY

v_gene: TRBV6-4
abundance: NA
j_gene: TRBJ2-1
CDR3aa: ASSARGGLFNEQF

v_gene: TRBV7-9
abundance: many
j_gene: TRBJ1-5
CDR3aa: ASSLVWQGNGSNQPQH

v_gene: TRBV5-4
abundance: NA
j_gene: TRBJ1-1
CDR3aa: ASSVGPGVYTEAF

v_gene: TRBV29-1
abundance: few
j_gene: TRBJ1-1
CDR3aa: SVQYSTEAF

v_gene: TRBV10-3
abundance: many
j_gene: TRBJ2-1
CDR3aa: AISESVVQDISNEQF

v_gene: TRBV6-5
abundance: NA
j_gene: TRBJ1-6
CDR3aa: ASSYWTGVNSPLH

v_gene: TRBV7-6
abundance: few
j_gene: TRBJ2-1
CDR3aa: ASSLIRDRGFLGWGEQF

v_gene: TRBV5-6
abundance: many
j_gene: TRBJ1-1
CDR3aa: ASSLAYSRGTEAF

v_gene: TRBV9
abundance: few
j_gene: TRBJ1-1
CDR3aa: ASSVVPWDTEAF

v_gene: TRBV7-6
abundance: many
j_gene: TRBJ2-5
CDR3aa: ASSLRAGANQETQY

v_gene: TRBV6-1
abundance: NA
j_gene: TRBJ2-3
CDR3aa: ASSTQLGSTDTQY

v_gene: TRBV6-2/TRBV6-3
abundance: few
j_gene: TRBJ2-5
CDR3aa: ASSYLRLAGNQETQY

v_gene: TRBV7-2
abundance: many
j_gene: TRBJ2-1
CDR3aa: ASSSYSGGVLYNEQF

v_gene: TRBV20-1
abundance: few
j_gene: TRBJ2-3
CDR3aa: SARQLDTDTQY

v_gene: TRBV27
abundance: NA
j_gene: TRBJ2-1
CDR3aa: ASSHRQDNEQF

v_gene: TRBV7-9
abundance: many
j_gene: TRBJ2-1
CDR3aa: ASSLLGDQYNEQF

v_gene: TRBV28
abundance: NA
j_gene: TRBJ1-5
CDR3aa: ASSSRDRGGWQPQH

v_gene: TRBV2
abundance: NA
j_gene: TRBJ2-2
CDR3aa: ASSKPGQPNTGELF

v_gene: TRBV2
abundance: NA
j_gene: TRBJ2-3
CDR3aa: ASPTLAGGGDTQY

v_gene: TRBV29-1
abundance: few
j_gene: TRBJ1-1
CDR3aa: SVGGDGTEAF

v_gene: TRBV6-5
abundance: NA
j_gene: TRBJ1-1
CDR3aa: ASTPDGNRAF

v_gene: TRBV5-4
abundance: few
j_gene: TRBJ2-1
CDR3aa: ASSMGLQRDEQF

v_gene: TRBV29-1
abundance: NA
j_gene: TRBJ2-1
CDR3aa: SVELSGPPGYEQF

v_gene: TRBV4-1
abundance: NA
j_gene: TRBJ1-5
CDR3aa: ASSQEGFYQPQH

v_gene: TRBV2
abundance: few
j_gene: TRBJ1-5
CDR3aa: ASSEGQERWQPQH

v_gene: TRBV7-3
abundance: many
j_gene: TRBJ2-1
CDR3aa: ASSLSASGYNEQF

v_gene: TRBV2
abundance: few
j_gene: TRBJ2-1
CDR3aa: ASTPTASTRSSSYNEQF

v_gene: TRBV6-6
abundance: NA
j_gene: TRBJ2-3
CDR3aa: ASSTPGGRTDTQY

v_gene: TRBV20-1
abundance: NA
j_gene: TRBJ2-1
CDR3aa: SAHRVSYNEQF

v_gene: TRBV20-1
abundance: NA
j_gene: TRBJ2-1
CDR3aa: SARDGQALAGVINEQF

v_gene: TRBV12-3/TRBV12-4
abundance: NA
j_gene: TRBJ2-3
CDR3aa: VSAPGGRNTQY

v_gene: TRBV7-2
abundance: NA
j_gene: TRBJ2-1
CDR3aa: VSSPHNEQF

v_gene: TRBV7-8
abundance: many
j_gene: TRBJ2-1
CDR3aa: ASSISLGRSYNEQF

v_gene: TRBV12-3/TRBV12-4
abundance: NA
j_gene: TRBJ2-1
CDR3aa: ASSLTGPSVEQF

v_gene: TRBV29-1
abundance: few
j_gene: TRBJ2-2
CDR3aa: SVEGPNTGELF